These 25 T cell receptor beta chains came from one sample sequenced in a study of OX40 agonist ivuxolimab in advanced cancers. Library construction relied on the immunoSEQ multiplex PCR assay. Entries here come from immuneACCESS through TCRdb and include only in-frame sequences with V and J called. Some clones fail to appear in such tables; in the studies checked, an unresolved V gene covers under half of the shortfall, and the cause of the remainder is unknown. Recorded for this sample are 15,000 to 25,000 clones; about 76% of them occurred a single time. The ten top clones hold roughly 20% of the sample. This material consisted of CD4+ or CD8+ T cells sorted from blood, taken in a trial of the OX40 agonist ivuxolimab. The receptors were sampled from an adult with an advanced solid tumor such as melanoma, head and neck, liver or kidney cancer.

The genes are TRBV4-2 and TRBJ2-7; TRBD2 matches at 7 bases. Losses at the gene ends were 5 bases for V and 0 bases for J; bases not matched to a gene: 4. CDR3 length: 14 residues. Germline-derived CDR1 and CDR2 are LGHNA and YNFKEQ. CDR3 bases: TGTGCCAGCAGCTGGGGGGGTGGCTCCTACGAGCAGTACTTC. It is translated as CASSWGGGSYEQYF.

V gene TRBV2 combines with J gene TRBJ2-7, with D unresolved. This CDR3 is 14 amino acids long. The V gene's germline CDR1 is SNHLY and CDR2 FYNNEI. V was trimmed by 3 bases and J by 7 bases, leaving 16 bases between them. CDR3 DNA: TGTGCCAGCAGTGAGACATCCTCCTCGGATGAGCAGTACTTC. This sequence encodes CASSETSSSDEQYF.

V gene TRBV6-5 combines with J gene TRBJ2-7; TRBD1 matches 8 bases. This CDR3 comprises 13 residues. The V gene's germline CDR1 is MNHEY and CDR2 SVGAGI. Trimming cost V 5 bases and J 12 bases; bases outside gene matches: 12. CDR3 region: CASSPQTGARRYF. The CDR3 DNA sequence: TGTGCCAGCAGTCCTCAGACAGGGGCCCGGCGGTACTTC.

The V call is TRBV19, the J call TRBJ1-1; no reliable D call. Between the trimmed V and J ends, which lost 5 bases and 6 bases, there was a span of 4 bases. Germline CDR1 reads LNHDA; CDR2 reads SQIVND (reference sequence). The CDR3 consists of 10 residues. This CDR3 is CASSESEAFF. The CDR3 coding sequence is TGTGCCAGTAGTGAGTCTGAAGCTTTCTTT.

The chain recombines TRBV5-1 with TRBJ1-1; D is undetermined. The CDR3 loop spans 13 amino acids. Trimming pared 4 bases from V and 4 bases from J, leaving 11 bases between. Germline CDR1 SGHRS, CDR2 YFSETQ. The DNA of the CDR3 is TGCGCCAGCAGCATGACTGTCACCACTGAAGCTTTCTTT. Translating it yields CASSMTVTTEAFF. Full variable domain (remainder filled in from reference TRBV5-1 and TRBJ1-1): KAGVTQTPRYLIKTRGQQVTLSCSPISGHRSVSWYQQTPGQGLQFLFEYFSETQRNKGNFPGRFSGRQFSNSRSEMNVSTLELGDSALYLCASSMTVTTEAFFGQGTRLTVV.

The chain carries TRBV4-1 and TRBJ2-7; D is possibly TRBD1 (6 bases). Germline CDR1 is MGHRA and CDR2 is YSYEKL. CDR3 length equals 15 residues. V was pared by 0 bases and J by 2 bases, with 11 bases between. The CDR3 region is CASSQENRETYEQYF. CDR3 DNA: TGCGCCAGCAGCCAAGAGAACAGGGAAACCTACGAGCAGTACTTC.

The gene calls are TRBV9 and TRBJ1-1; perhaps TRBD1 as D (5 bases). Per germline, CDR1 SGDLS and CDR2 YYNGEE. Trimming shortened V by 4 bases and J by 3 bases, and 25 bases separated the two germline ends. The CDR3 has 18 amino acids. CDR3 amino acids: CASSPTAYQGPRYTEAFF. The CDR3 region has the DNA TGTGCCAGCAGCCCTACCGCATACCAGGGCCCTAGGTACACTGAAGCTTTCTTT.

The chain recombines TRBV5-4 with TRBJ2-7; D may correspond to TRBD1 or TRBD2 (6 bases each). V shed 0 bases and J shed 5 bases, with 18 bases lying between them. CDR3 length: 16 residues. The V gene's germline CDR1 is SGHNT and CDR2 YYREEE (reference sequence). This chain's CDR3 is CASSLAGALNHDEQYF. The CDR3 DNA is TGTGCCAGCAGCTTGGCGGGGGCTCTCAACCACGACGAGCAGTACTTC. Looking up the rest from reference TRBV5-4 and TRBJ2-7 gives the full variable domain: ETGVTQSPTHLIKTRGQQVTLRCSSQSGHNTVSWYQQALGQGPQFIFQYYREEENGRGNFPPRFSGLQFPNYSSELNVNALELDDSALYLCASSLAGALNHDEQYFGPGTRLTVT.

The gene calls are TRBV6-1 and TRBJ1-1, with D hard to call. The CDR3 loop spans 12 amino acids. The V end lost 7 bases, the J end lost 3 bases, and 9 bases lay between the germline ends. The germline CDR1 and CDR2 sequences are MNHNS and SASEGT. CDR3 loop: CASIADYTEAFF. CDR3 DNA: TGTGCCAGCATTGCTGACTACACTGAAGCTTTCTTT.

By share of the sample, this clone is medium-sized (0.01 to 0.1%). The CDR3 here is CASGGLTEAFF. CDR3 nucleotide sequence: TGTGCCAGCGGGGGGCTGACTGAAGCTTTCTTT. The chain recombines TRBV6-1 with TRBJ1-1, with D perhaps matching TRBD1 (6 bases). V lost 8 bases to trimming and J lost 5 bases, with 9 bases between them. Germline CDR1 reads MNHNS; CDR2 reads SASEGT. This CDR3 spans 11 amino acids.

The V and J genes are TRBV5-3 and TRBJ1-5, with D possibly being TRBD1 (5 bases). TRBV5-3 is classed as an ORF, of uncertain function. The V end was cut by 1 base, the J end by 4 bases, with 12 bases between. This CDR3 is 15 amino acids long. The CDR3 protein is CARSLTGVGNQPQHF. For the CDR3, the DNA is TGTGCCAGAAGCTTGACGGGGGTTGGGAATCAGCCCCAGCATTTT.

The chain couples TRBV4-1 to TRBJ2-1; 7 positions agree with TRBD1. The V segment lost 3 bases and the J segment 5 bases; nucleotides outside the gene matches: 4. Per germline, CDR1 MGHRA and CDR2 YSYEKL. The CDR3 contains 14 residues. The CDR3 is CASSHRQGDNEQFF. CDR3 nucleotide sequence: TGCGCCAGCAGCCATAGACAGGGAGACAATGAGCAGTTCTTC.

The rearrangement uses TRBV9 and TRBJ2-3; a possible D gene is TRBD2 (6 bases). Per germline, CDR1 SGDLS and CDR2 YYNGEE. Trimming took 3 bases from V and 3 from J, leaving 17 bases between them. The CDR3 runs 16 residues. The CDR3 nucleotides are TGTGCCAGCAGCGCCGACTGGGGAGGACGTACAGATACGCAGTATTTT. As protein: CASSADWGGRTDTQYF.

The chain links TRBV19 to TRBJ2-3; tentative D call: TRBD2 (5 bases). Germline V gives CDR1 LNHDA, CDR2 SQIVND (reference sequence). This CDR3 is 16 amino acids long. V was cut by 1 base and J by 5 bases, with 16 bases left in between. The CDR3 DNA reads as TGTGCCAGTAGTATAGCTGGCGGGCCCGGGGTAGATACGCAGTATTTT. The encoded protein is CASSIAGGPGVDTQYF.

J is TRBJ2-7 and V is TRBV5-3, with 11 nucleotides matching TRBD1. TRBV5-3 is treated as an ORF (open reading frame) with a function not yet certain. The V and J ends lost 3 bases and 4 bases, in that order; junction bases with no gene match: 12. The CDR3 consists of 17 residues. The chain's CDR3 is CARSWRAQGTGGYEQYF. Here the CDR3 DNA reads TGTGCCAGAAGCTGGAGGGCCCAGGGGACAGGGGGGTACGAGCAGTACTTC.

This rearrangement joins TRBV7-9 to TRBJ1-2; D uncertain. The CDR3 has 15 residues. The germline CDR1 and CDR2 sequences are SEHNR and FQNEAQ (reference sequence). V gave up 2 bases and J gave up 2 bases, with 12 bases separating them. CDR3 residues: CASSLSPAPNYGYTF. The CDR3 DNA follows: TGTGCCAGCAGCTTATCCCCGGCACCGAACTATGGCTACACCTTC.

The chain joins TRBV27 to TRBJ2-7, with 7 bases fitting TRBD2. CDR1 and CDR2 from the germline V gene are MNHEY and SMNVEV (reference sequence). V lost 5 bases to trimming and J lost 2 bases; unmatched junction nucleotides: 3. The CDR3 loop spans 13 amino acids. The CDR3 nucleotides read TGTGCCAGCAGTGCCGGACTAGCCTACGAGCAGTACTTC. Amino acid sequence: CASSAGLAYEQYF.

J is TRBJ2-1 and V is TRBV4-2; possible D gene TRBD1, 6 bases. V lost 5 bases to trimming and J lost 6 bases, with 8 bases between them. The CDR3 is made up of 12 amino acids. Germline V gene lookup returns CDR1 LGHNA and CDR2 YNFKEQ. Written as DNA, the CDR3 is TGTGCCAGCAGCTTAGGGGGCAATGAGCAGTTCTTC. It is translated as CASSLGGNEQFF.

This clone was picked up one time. The chain combines TRBV30 with TRBJ1-2; D ambiguous. The germline V and J ends were trimmed by 6 bases and 0 bases, with 5 bases remaining between them. Germline V gene sequence: CDR1 GTSNPN, CDR2 SVGIG (reference sequence). The CDR3 has 11 amino acids. CDR3 protein: CACVANYGYTF. Here the CDR3 DNA reads TGTGCCTGCGTCGCTAACTATGGCTACACCTTC.

This clone is medium-sized in the sample. The rearrangement joins TRBV7-6 to TRBJ2-2; TRBD1 matches 8 bases. This CDR3 region has 15 residues. With 4 bases clipped from V and 2 bases from J, the junction kept 3 bases outside the gene matches. Germline V gene lookup returns CDR1 SGHVS and CDR2 FNYEAQ. In nucleotides, the CDR3 is TGTGCCAGCAGCTCTGGACAGGGAAACACCGGGGAGCTGTTTTTT. This sequence encodes CASSSGQGNTGELFF.

CDR3 region: CASRPRITPLHF. Here the CDR3 DNA reads TGTGCCAGCAGACCCCGAATAACGCCCCTCCACTTT. V usage is TRBV28 and J usage is TRBJ1-6; D is unresolved. The germline V gene has CDR1 MDHEN and CDR2 SYDVKM. This CDR3 spans 12 amino acids. The germline V and J ends were trimmed by 6 bases and 13 bases, with 13 bases remaining between them.

The V call is TRBV11-1, the J call TRBJ1-6; D is uncertain. The CDR3 has 14 residues. Trimming shortened V by 3 bases and J by 8 bases, and 11 bases separated the two germline ends. Looked up from germline, CDR1 is SGHAT and CDR2 is FQDESV (reference sequence). The CDR3: CASSLGGSYSPLHF. The CDR3, as DNA: TGTGCCAGCAGCTTGGGCGGGAGTTATTCACCCCTCCACTTT.

This chain uses TRBV9 with TRBJ2-5; 7 bases are a match to TRBD1. With V trimmed by 0 bases and J by 5 bases, 7 bases remained unmatched. The CDR3 has 15 amino acids. Germline CDR1 and CDR2: SGDLS and YYNGEE. CDR3 region: CASSVAGTVTETQYF. The CDR3 DNA follows: TGTGCCAGCAGCGTAGCCGGGACAGTCACGGAGACCCAGTACTTC. Based on the CDR3 plus reference TRBV9 and TRBJ2-5, the full variable domain is DSGVTQTPKHLITATGQRVTLRCSPRSGDLSVYWYQQSLDQGLQFLIQYYNGEERAKGNILERFSAQQFPDLHSELNLSSLELGDSALYFCASSVAGTVTETQYFGPGTRLLVL.

Worth noting for this clone: One end of the junction varies from germline; a read error may be responsible. The V and J genes are TRBV27 and TRBJ1-5; D unclear. From germline, CDR1 is MNHEY and CDR2 SMNVEV (reference sequence). The CDR3 is 13 amino acids. The DNA of the CDR3 is TGTACCAGCAGTTTGGTCTTCAATCAGCCCCAGCATTTT. Its translation is CTSSLVFNQPQHF.

In its sample, this clone was seen a few times. V gene TRBV30 combines with J gene TRBJ2-3; tentatively, D is TRBD1 (6 bases). Between the trimmed V and J ends, which lost 5 bases and 2 bases, there was a span of 14 bases. Germline V lookup: CDR1 GTSNPN, CDR2 SVGIG (reference sequence). The CDR3 runs to 14 residues. Here the CDR3 DNA reads TGTGCCTGGTCCACAGGGACCACCACAGATACGCAGTATTTT. Translating gives CAWSTGTTTDTQYF.